Listed here are 8 T cell receptor beta chains from one sample, sequenced in a study of blood T cells in healthy people across ages. Primed by a sample-barcoded 5' primer and a J-beta primer mix, a second PCR proceeded for 7 to 11 cycles. TCRdb used MiXCR to reprocess the 5' RACE reads, holding one entry per CDR3 protein. Among around 1.7 million distinct CDR3 sequences listed, 25% to 30% were seen once. The source material was blood. The receptors come from a woman aged 30 to 39 in good health.

This clonotype was counted once. The chain is built from TRBV13 and TRBJ2-3, with 8 bases lining up with TRBD2. The CDR3 totals 16 residues. CDR1 PRHDT and CDR2 FYEKMQ come from the germline V gene (reference sequence). Trimming at V came to 5 bases and at J to 0 bases, leaving 7 bases not matched to a gene. The CDR3 bases are TGTGCCAGCAGCCCCCGACTAGCGATTAGCACAGATACGCAGTATTTT. This sequence encodes CASSPRLAISTDTQYF. Based on the CDR3 plus reference TRBV13 and TRBJ2-3, the full variable domain is AAGVIQSPRHLIKEKRETATLKCYPIPRHDTVYWYQQGPGQDPQFLISFYEKMQSDKGSIPDRFSAQQFSDYHSELNMSSLELGDSALYFCASSPRLAISTDTQYFGPGTRLTVL.

This clonotype came up a few times. The chain carries TRBV5-1 and TRBJ2-7; 9 bases are shared with TRBD1. CDR1 SGHRS and CDR2 YFSETQ come from the germline V gene. The CDR3 has 15 residues. The V segment lost 4 bases and the J segment 9 bases; nucleotides outside the gene matches: 14. The CDR3, as DNA: TGCGCCAGCAGCGTGGATACCGGGACAGGGCGGGTGCAGTACTTC. Residues: CASSVDTGTGRVQYF.

This clonotype was counted a few times. The chain carries TRBV3-1 and TRBJ2-5, with D unclear. Deletions cut 4 bases from V and 0 bases from J, with 6 bases between. Germline CDR1 reads LGHDT; CDR2 reads YNNKEL (reference sequence). This CDR3 region has 13 residues. The CDR3 region has the DNA TGTGCCAGCAGCCGCTGGAACCAAGAGACCCAGTACTTC. This gives the protein CASSRWNQETQYF.

The CDR3 loop is CSAYSIQGGELFF. For the CDR3, the DNA is TGCAGCGCATACAGTATACAGGGCGGGGAGCTGTTTTTT. This chain connects TRBV29-1 to TRBJ2-2; D may be TRBD1 (6 bases). Germline V CDR1 and CDR2: SQVTM, ANQGSEA. Trimming cost V 7 bases and J 7 bases, with 16 bases left between them. This CDR3 has 13 residues.

This clonotype occurred many times. V and J are TRBV29-1 and TRBJ2-3, with unresolved D. Trimming took off 5 bases at V and 2 bases at J, with 11 bases between the two ends. Germline CDR1 is SQVTM and CDR2 is ANQGSEA. The CDR3 totals 13 residues. Here the CDR3 reads CSVHEQTTDTQYF. The CDR3 nucleotides are TGCAGCGTTCATGAACAGACCACAGATACGCAGTATTTT.

The DNA for the CDR3 is TGTGCCAGCAGTGAACCGCAACAGGGACGACATGAGCAGTTCTTC. It is translated as CASSEPQQGRHEQFF. J is TRBJ2-1 and V is TRBV6-1; TRBD1 is a possible D gene (6 bases). The V and J ends lost 2 bases and 8 bases respectively, with 16 bases between them. CDR1 and CDR2 (germline): MNHNS, SASEGT. This CDR3 region has 15 residues.

This clonotype has ten or more counts. The chain has TRBV6-6 and TRBJ2-4; no firm D call. The V end was cut by 8 bases, the J end by 13 bases, with 15 bases between. The CDR3 totals 11 residues. Germline CDR1 MNHNY, CDR2 SVGAGI (reference sequence). The CDR3 loop reads CASARQQIQYF. The CDR3 DNA sequence: TGTGCCAGCGCCAGGCAGCAAATACAGTACTTC.

The V and J genes are TRBV3-1 and TRBJ2-2; the D gene could be TRBD1 or TRBD2 (6 bases each). Deletions cut 0 bases from V and 6 bases from J, with 11 bases between. This CDR3 contains 15 residues. Germline values: CDR1 LGHDT, CDR2 YNNKEL (reference sequence). CDR3 in DNA: TGTGCCAGCAGCCAAGATGGGGGGCCTGCCGGGGAGCTGTTTTTT. It encodes CASSQDGGPAGELFF.